The sequence of this T cell receptor (beta chain) was determined in a study of cytomegalovirus exposure and HLA in healthy donors. Nominally healthy donors were sampled, though unrecorded immune exposures were likely. Vbeta (60) and Jbeta (13) primers were used in the PCR. Using immunoSEQ multiplex PCR, the repertoire was profiled, and TCRdb retains in-frame clones only, with some absent. The sample carries 150,000 or so clones, 84% recorded once. Note on this clone: Its cognate antigen is unknown.

Study conclusions and caveats: A later analysis found common viral pathogens apparently linked to several of the most significant clusters.

The J segment lost 8 bases and the V segment lost 9 bases, leaving 18 bases of the junction unmatched. This CDR3 spans 15 amino acids. The germline gives CDR1 LNHDA, CDR2 SQIVND (reference sequence). The chain joins TRBV19 to TRBJ1-2; TRBD1 matches 7 bases. Sequencing used PBMCs. The clonotype comes from a man aged 25-40 years in good health and CMV-seronegative. The CDR3 DNA reads as TGTGCCAGCCAAATCGAAGGGGGCAGCGCTGTCGGCTACACCTTC. Protein: CASQIEGGSAVGYTF.